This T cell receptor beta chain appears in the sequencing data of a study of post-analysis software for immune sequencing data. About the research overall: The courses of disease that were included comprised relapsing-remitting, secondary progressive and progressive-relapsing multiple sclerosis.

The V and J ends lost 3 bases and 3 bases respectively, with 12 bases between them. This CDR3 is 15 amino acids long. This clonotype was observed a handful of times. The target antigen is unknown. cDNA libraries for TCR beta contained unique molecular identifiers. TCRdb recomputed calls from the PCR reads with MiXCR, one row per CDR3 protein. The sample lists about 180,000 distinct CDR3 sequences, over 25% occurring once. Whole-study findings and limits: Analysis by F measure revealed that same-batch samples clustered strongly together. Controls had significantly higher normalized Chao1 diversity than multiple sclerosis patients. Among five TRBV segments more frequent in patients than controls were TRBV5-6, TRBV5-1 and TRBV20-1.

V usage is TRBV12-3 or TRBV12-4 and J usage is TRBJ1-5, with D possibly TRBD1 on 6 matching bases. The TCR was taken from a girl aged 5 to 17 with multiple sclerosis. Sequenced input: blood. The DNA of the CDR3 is TGTGCCAGCAGTTTGGGGGGCTGGAACAATCAGCCCCAGCATTTT. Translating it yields CASSLGGWNNQPQHF.